This note documents a single T cell receptor (beta chain) sequence. Enrollees, roughly 18 to 95 years old, lived in about two dozen US areas. Participants' own reports of clinical history determined their cohort assignment. Cohort 3 recovery required two negative PCRs, clearance, or symptom resolution. The ends were cut back, 2 bases at V and 1 base at J, with 12 bases in the middle. Looked up from germline, CDR1 is SGHVS and CDR2 is FQNEAQ. This CDR3 has 15 residues. In the authors' workflow: Amplification of reference gene primers provided the estimated nucleated cell counts. The repertoire was sequenced with immunoSEQ multiplex PCR; TCRdb's copy has only in-frame clones and lacks some. That table is the source of V, J and clone size, and D and trimming were worked out from the DNA. Of around 300,000 clones listed, approximately 88% were seen once; the top ten hold 1.7%. This entry comes from a study of blood T cell repertoires in COVID-19.

The chain links TRBV7-8 to TRBJ2-7; no clear D gene. The receptor's source is a woman aged 40 to 50 who had recovered from COVID-19. Sequencing was done on a sample of PBMCs or T cells enriched from blood (not recorded which). CDR3 sequence: CASSLSRVPSYEQYF. The CDR3 nucleotides are TGTGCCAGCAGCTTAAGTAGAGTGCCTTCCTACGAGCAGTACTTC. Variable domain in full (rest from reference TRBV7-8 and TRBJ2-7): GAGVSQSPRYKVAKRGQDVALRCDPISGHVSLFWYQQALGQGPEFLTYFQNEAQLDKSGLPSDRFFAERPEGSVSTLKIQRTQQEDSAVYLCASSLSRVPSYEQYFGPGTRLTVT.